This is a list of T cell receptor beta chains from one sample in a study of blood T cell repertoires in COVID-19. The repertoire was sequenced with immunoSEQ multiplex PCR; TCRdb's copy has only in-frame clones and lacks some. The sample shows approximately 140,000 clones, about 88% of them seen only once. The specimen was PBMCs or T cells enriched from blood (not recorded which). Every receptor here comes from a man aged 40-49 years with acute COVID-19. The CDR3 runs from the conserved cysteine through the conserved F or W.

J | V | CDR3
TRBJ2-3 | TRBV5-6 | CASSLGGGNTDTQYF
TRBJ1-2 | TRBV5-8 | CASSPGTGGPYGYTF
TRBJ1-2 | TRBV9 | CASSVGDSQVYGYTF
TRBJ2-3 | TRBV4-2 | CASSQEAGGPDTQYF
TRBJ2-5 | TRBV11-2 | CASILSGGEAETQYF
TRBJ1-1 | TRBV19 | CASSRQGLGTEAFF
TRBJ1-5 | TRBV29-1 | CSVVEGRGQPQHF
TRBJ2-1 | TRBV7-2 | CASSASSRGNEQFF
TRBJ1-3 | TRBV11-2 | CASSSPWGRDQFSGNTIYF
TRBJ1-6 | TRBV15 | CATSRERVGTRLPWSLHF
TRBJ2-1 | TRBV11-2 | CASSLQGLAGAEREQFF
TRBJ2-3 | TRBV5-1 | CASSPGQGSDTQYF
TRBJ1-3 | TRBV2 | CASSERQGAGNTIYF
TRBJ2-7 | TRBV18 | CASSPTTGVYEQYF
TRBJ1-1 | TRBV5-1 | CASSYPGQTHPFF
TRBJ2-5 | TRBV11-2 | CASSSGTGGRETQYF
TRBJ1-1 | TRBV20-1 | CSALGGTEAFF
TRBJ1-2 | TRBV6-5 | CASSPGQGAGGYTF
TRBJ2-7 | TRBV4-1 | CASSQDDRAGYEQYF
TRBJ2-2 | TRBV2 | CASSEGAGGTGELFF
TRBJ1-1 | TRBV19 | CASSQGARTEAFF
TRBJ1-3 | TRBV2 | CASSEYSGRRGGNTIYF
TRBJ1-2 | TRBV2 | CASRGDRAYGYTF
TRBJ2-1 | TRBV5-1 | CASSLAGLNNEQFF
TRBJ1-6 | TRBV6-5 | CASLPGQGNDSPLHF
TRBJ2-1 | TRBV5-1 | CASSASPGLAGGRGEQFF
TRBJ2-5 | TRBV2 | CASTKGRGEETQYF
TRBJ2-6 | TRBV11-2 | CASSPFYGFSGANVLTF